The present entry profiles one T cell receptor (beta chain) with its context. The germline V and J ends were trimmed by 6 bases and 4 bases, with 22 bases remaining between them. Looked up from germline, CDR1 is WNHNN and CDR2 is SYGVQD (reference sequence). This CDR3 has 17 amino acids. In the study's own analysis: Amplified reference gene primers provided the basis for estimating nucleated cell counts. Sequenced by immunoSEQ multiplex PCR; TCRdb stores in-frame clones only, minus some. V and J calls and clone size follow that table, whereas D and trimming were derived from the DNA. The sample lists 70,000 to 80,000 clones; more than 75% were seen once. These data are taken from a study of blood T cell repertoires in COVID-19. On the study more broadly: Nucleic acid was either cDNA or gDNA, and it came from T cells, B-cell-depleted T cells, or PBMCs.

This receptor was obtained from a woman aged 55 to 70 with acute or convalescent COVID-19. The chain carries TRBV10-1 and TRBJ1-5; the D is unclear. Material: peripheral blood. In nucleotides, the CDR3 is TGCGCCAGCAGCCGAAGAGGGAGAACAGAAGGAAATCAGCCCCAGCATTTT. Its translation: CASSRRGRTEGNQPQHF.